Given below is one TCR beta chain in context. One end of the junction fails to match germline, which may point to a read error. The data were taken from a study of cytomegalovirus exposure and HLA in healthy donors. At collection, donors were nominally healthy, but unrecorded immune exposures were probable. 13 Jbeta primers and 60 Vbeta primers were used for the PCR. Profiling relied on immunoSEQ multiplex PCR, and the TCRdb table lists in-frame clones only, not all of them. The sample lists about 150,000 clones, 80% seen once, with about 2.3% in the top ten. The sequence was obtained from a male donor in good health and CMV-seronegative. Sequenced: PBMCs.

The CDR3 loop reads CASSFKVSTEAFF. The CDR3, as DNA: TGCGCCAGCAGTTTTAAGGTTAGCACTGAAGCCTTCTTT. The rearrangement links TRBV5-1 to TRBJ1-1; D gene unclear. This CDR3 is built from 13 residues. Germline assignment: CDR1 SGHRS and CDR2 YFSETQ.